The 32 T cell receptor beta chains reported below all come from one sample, sequenced in a study of neoadjuvant anti-PD-1 for oral cavity cancer. Time point in this sample: after neoadjuvant nivolumab, at surgical resection. Some clones are missing from TCRdb's copy, which holds only in-frame ones; the method was immunoSEQ multiplex PCR. The sample holds tens of thousands of clones, about 90% seen once. The starting material was PBMCs, obtained after nivolumab (anti-PD-1) treatment. The receptors shown here come from a person between 40 and 85 years old with oral cavity squamous cell carcinoma.

This clone has just one count. In nucleotides, the CDR3 is TGTGCCAGCAGCCCGAGCGCCGGAAACACCATATATTTT. Its translation is CASSPSAGNTIYF. J is TRBJ1-3 and V is TRBV9; D unclear. This CDR3 has 13 amino acids. Germline values: CDR1 SGDLS, CDR2 YYNGEE. The V and J ends lost 4 bases and 4 bases respectively, with 9 bases between them.

This CDR3 is CASSSKIVLEETQYF. The CDR3 DNA is TGTGCCAGCTCGTCAAAGATCGTGCTAGAAGAGACCCAGTACTTC. The V gene is TRBV5-4, the J gene TRBJ2-5, with no clear D. Trimming removed 7 bases from V and 3 bases from J, with 19 bases in between. Germline CDR1 is SGHNT and CDR2 is YYREEE (reference sequence). There are 15 residues in the CDR3.

The chain joins TRBV9 to TRBJ1-1; D gene ambiguous. Per germline, CDR1 SGDLS and CDR2 YYNGEE. This CDR3 contains 14 residues. Trimming left V 0 bases short and J 7 bases short, with 13 bases between. CDR3 in DNA: TGTGCCAGCAGCGTAGCAGGACGTCCGAGTGAAGCTTTCTTT. It codes for CASSVAGRPSEAFF. Based on the CDR3 plus reference TRBV9 and TRBJ1-1, the full variable domain is DSGVTQTPKHLITATGQRVTLRCSPRSGDLSVYWYQQSLDQGLQFLIQYYNGEERAKGNILERFSAQQFPDLHSELNLSSLELGDSALYFCASSVAGRPSEAFFGQGTRLTVV.

This chain uses TRBV27 with TRBJ1-1; no clear D. This CDR3 is 15 amino acids long. The V end lost 4 bases, the J end lost 0 bases, and 12 bases lay between the germline ends. Germline loops: CDR1 MNHEY, CDR2 SMNVEV (reference sequence). CDR3 sequence reads: CASSSKAVMNTEAFF. The CDR3 nucleotides read TGTGCCAGCAGTTCGAAGGCCGTGATGAACACTGAAGCTTTCTTT.

This clone came up a few times. The genes are TRBV2 and TRBJ2-2, with 7 bases fitting TRBD2. With V trimmed by 6 bases and J by 6 bases, 10 bases remained unmatched. Germline assignment: CDR1 SNHLY and CDR2 FYNNEI. CDR3 length: 15 residues. This CDR3 reads CASRHQRTRSGELFF. CDR3 coding DNA: TGTGCCAGCAGGCATCAGAGGACTAGGTCCGGGGAGCTGTTTTTT. Full variable domain (outside the CDR3, taken from reference TRBV2 and TRBJ2-2): EPEVTQTPSHQVTQMGQEVILRCVPISNHLYFYWYRQILGQKVEFLVSFYNNEISEKSEIFDDQFSVERPDGSNFTLKIRSTKLEDSAMYFCASRHQRTRSGELFFGEGSRLTVL.

This clone appeared a single time. J is TRBJ2-1 and V is TRBV5-1, with a weak D call TRBD2 (7 bases). This CDR3 contains 15 residues. V was cut by 4 bases and J by 7 bases, with 18 bases left in between. The V gene's germline CDR1 is SGHRS and CDR2 YFSETQ. The CDR3 region is CASSPLGGGRNEQFF. In DNA form, the CDR3 reads TGCGCCAGCAGCCCGCTGGGGGGGGGCCGAAATGAGCAGTTCTTC.

The rearrangement joins TRBV28 to TRBJ2-7; 13 positions agree with TRBD2. The CDR3 extends over 12 amino acids. The V gene end was trimmed by 10 bases and the J gene end by 12 bases; junction bases not matched to a gene: 9. Germline values: CDR1 MDHEN, CDR2 SYDVKM. For the CDR3, the DNA is TGTGCCATAAGCGGACTAGCGGGAGCCCCGTACTTC. Translated: CAISGLAGAPYF.

The V call is TRBV6-1, the J call TRBJ2-2, with D perhaps matching TRBD1 or TRBD2 (5 bases each). Trimming took 6 bases from V and 4 from J, leaving 15 bases between them. Germline assignment: CDR1 MNHNS and CDR2 SASEGT. The CDR3 runs 15 residues. The CDR3 coding sequence is TGTGCCAGCAGAACTGGGACCGCCCGCACCGGGGAGCTGTTTTTT. This codes for CASRTGTARTGELFF.

The CDR3 loop reads CASSLGERNTEAFF. The CDR3 nucleotides are TGCGCCAGCAGCTTGGGGGAAAGGAACACTGAAGCTTTCTTT. This chain uses TRBV5-1 with TRBJ1-1; no clear D. V lost 0 bases, J lost 1 base, and 7 bases lay in between. The CDR3 extends over 14 amino acids. The germline gives CDR1 SGHRS, CDR2 YFSETQ.

Written as DNA, the CDR3 is TGTGCCAGCAGCCGGGACTCGAACACCGGGGAGCTGTTTTTT. As protein: CASSRDSNTGELFF. The genes are TRBV5-4 and TRBJ2-2; D may be TRBD2 (6 bases). There are 14 residues in the CDR3. Trimming shortened V by 4 bases and J by 0 bases, and 7 bases separated the two germline ends. Germline V gene data show CDR1 as SGHNT and CDR2 as YYREEE (reference sequence).

This clone showed up just once. V is TRBV5-1 and J is TRBJ2-7; tentative D call: TRBD2 (5 bases). Germline V gives CDR1 SGHRS, CDR2 YFSETQ. This CDR3 is built from 14 residues. V lost 4 bases, J lost 0 bases, and 11 bases lay in between. This chain's CDR3 is CASSVSGTSYEQYF. DNA of the CDR3: TGCGCCAGCAGCGTAAGCGGAACCTCCTACGAGCAGTACTTC. The full variable domain, completed using reference TRBV5-1 and TRBJ2-7, is KAGVTQTPRYLIKTRGQQVTLSCSPISGHRSVSWYQQTPGQGLQFLFEYFSETQRNKGNFPGRFSGRQFSNSRSEMNVSTLELGDSALYLCASSVSGTSYEQYFGPGTRLTVT.

The chain has TRBV10-3 and TRBJ2-1; TRBD1 matches 11 bases. Trimming removed 10 bases from V and 3 bases from J; junction bases left unmatched: 5. Germline V lookup: CDR1 ENHRY, CDR2 SYGVKD. This CDR3 contains 14 residues. DNA of the CDR3: TGTGCCACCTTGGGACAGGGGGTCTACAATGAGCAGTTCTTC. This encodes CATLGQGVYNEQFF.

The J gene is TRBJ2-5, the V gene TRBV5-6; D possibly uses TRBD1 or TRBD2 (6 bases each). The CDR3 contains 13 residues. The germline V and J ends were trimmed by 4 bases and 2 bases, with 9 bases remaining between them. Germline values: CDR1 SGHDT, CDR2 YYEEEE. CDR3 in DNA: TGTGCCAGCAGCGGGGGGCGACAAGAGACCCAGTACTTC. Translated: CASSGGRQETQYF.

This sequence joins TRBV14 and TRBJ2-5; maybe TRBD2 (5 bases). The V gene lost 3 bases and the J gene lost 4 bases, with 9 bases spanning the gap. CDR1 and CDR2 from the germline V gene are SGHDN and FVKESK. The CDR3 contains 13 residues. CDR3 residues: CASSQDLRETQYF. CDR3 DNA: TGTGCCAGCAGCCAGGACTTGAGAGAGACCCAGTACTTC.

This clone was observed once. The chain uses TRBV9 and TRBJ2-7, with 8 bases matching TRBD1. Trimming at V came to 4 bases and at J to 1 base, leaving 7 bases not matched to a gene. Germline CDR1 and CDR2: SGDLS and YYNGEE. The CDR3 runs 15 residues. CDR3 nucleotide sequence: TGTGCCAGCAGCTTCGGGACAGGAGAGTCCTACGAGCAGTACTTC. Its protein is CASSFGTGESYEQYF.

The chain employs TRBV6-4 and TRBJ1-1; 8 nucleotides match TRBD1. After removal of 7 bases from V and 5 bases from J, the junction contained 9 bases not matched to a gene. The CDR3 extends over 14 amino acids. The germline CDR1 and CDR2 sequences are MRHNA and SNTAGT. For the CDR3, the DNA is TGTGCCAGCAAACGGACAGGGAGCGATACTGAAGCTTTCTTT. Protein sequence: CASKRTGSDTEAFF.

The chain combines TRBV27 with TRBJ1-5; TRBD1 is a possible D gene (6 bases). V lost 3 bases, J lost 6 bases, and 12 bases lay in between. This CDR3 region has 14 residues. CDR1 is MNHEY and CDR2 is SMNVEV in the germline V gene (reference sequence). The CDR3 loop is CASSFGTPGQPQHF. In nucleotides, the CDR3 is TGTGCCAGCAGTTTTGGGACACCCGGTCAGCCCCAGCATTTT.

The genes are TRBV12-5 and TRBJ2-2; no clear D. From germline, CDR1 is LGHNT and CDR2 FRNRAP. V lost 1 base and J lost 6, with 3 bases in between. This CDR3 region has 12 residues. CDR3 nucleotides: TGTGCTAGTGGTTTGGGGGCCGGGGAGCTGTTTTTT. This gives the protein CASGLGAGELFF.

V gene TRBV29-1 combines with J gene TRBJ2-3; D is unresolved. The CDR3 has 13 amino acids. CDR1 and CDR2 (germline): SQVTM, ANQGSEA. Between the trimmed V and J ends, which lost 3 bases and 2 bases, there was a span of 9 bases. The CDR3 DNA reads TGCAGCGTTGACCGAGCGTACACAGATACGCAGTATTTT. It encodes CSVDRAYTDTQYF.

This clone was detected only a few times. This chain uses TRBV30 with TRBJ1-1, with a tentative D call TRBD1 (6 bases). Per the germline V gene, CDR1 is GTSNPN and CDR2 is SVGIG (reference sequence). This CDR3 is 13 amino acids long. Trimming took 5 bases from V and 2 from J, leaving 12 bases between them. As DNA, the CDR3 is TGTGCCTGGGACAGACAGGCTAACACTGAAGCTTTCTTT. Amino acid sequence: CAWDRQANTEAFF.

This clone is a singleton in its sample. The V gene is TRBV7-9, the J gene TRBJ1-6; D gene ambiguous. Trimming removed 5 bases at V and 8 bases at J, with 13 bases between. This CDR3 has 14 amino acids. Germline CDR1 reads SEHNR; CDR2 reads FQNEAQ (reference sequence). The CDR3 loop is CASSIHGEDSPLHF. In nucleotides, the CDR3 is TGTGCCAGCAGCATACATGGTGAGGATTCACCCCTCCACTTT.

This chain joins TRBV5-5 and TRBJ2-5; D ambiguous. The CDR3 extends over 18 amino acids. CDR1 SGHKS and CDR2 YYEKEE come from the germline V gene (reference sequence). V was shortened by 4 bases and J by 5 bases, with 27 bases between the two germline ends. CDR3 residues: CASSRRPQNGAMGETQYF. The CDR3 nucleotides read TGTGCCAGCAGCCGAAGACCACAGAACGGAGCTATGGGGGAGACCCAGTACTTC. The whole variable domain, filled in from reference TRBV5-5 and TRBJ2-5, reads DAGVTQSPTHLIKTRGQQVTLRCSPISGHKSVSWYQQVLGQGPQFIFQYYEKEERGRGNFPDRFSARQFPNYSSELNVNALLLGDSALYLCASSRRPQNGAMGETQYFGPGTRLLVL.

There are a few counts of this clone. The chain links TRBV10-3 to TRBJ1-4, with 10 bases matching TRBD1. Unmatched junction bases numbered 4, after V lost 3 bases and J lost 9 bases. The CDR3 spans 14 residues. CDR1 and CDR2 (germline): ENHRY, SYGVKD. CDR3 sequence reads: CAISEGTGVKKLFF. The CDR3 DNA reads as TGTGCCATCAGTGAAGGGACAGGGGTAAAAAAACTGTTTTTT.

This chain connects TRBV7-9 to TRBJ1-6; D is ambiguous. The CDR3 runs to 15 residues. Germline assignment: CDR1 SEHNR and CDR2 FQNEAQ (reference sequence). V lost 7 bases and J 3 bases, leaving 13 bases between the germline ends. CDR3 DNA: TGTGCCAGCAACCGCGCGGACGGCTATAATTCACCCCTCCACTTT. This encodes CASNRADGYNSPLHF.

This chain uses TRBV5-5 with TRBJ1-2, with no clear D. Per the germline V gene, CDR1 is SGHKS and CDR2 is YYEKEE (reference sequence). CDR3 length: 15 residues. Between the trimmed V and J ends, which lost 0 bases and 6 bases, there was a span of 15 bases. The CDR3 nucleotides read TGTGCCAGCAGCTTGGATCCGACAACGCCTCATGGCTACACCTTC. Protein: CASSLDPTTPHGYTF.

CDR3 sequence: CASSYSSPSWGYEQYF. The CDR3 region has the DNA TGTGCCAGCAGTTACTCTTCGCCGTCCTGGGGCTACGAGCAGTACTTC. This chain links TRBV6-5 with TRBJ2-7; no clear D gene. CDR1 and CDR2 from the germline V gene are MNHEY and SVGAGI. CDR3 size: 16 residues. Trimming left V 0 bases short and J 3 bases short, with 15 bases between.

This clone was recorded once. This chain uses TRBV5-1 with TRBJ1-2, with D possibly TRBD1 on 5 matching bases. Germline CDR1 reads SGHRS; CDR2 reads YFSETQ. CDR3 length equals 17 residues. Trimming left V 4 bases short and J 4 bases short, with 23 bases between. CDR3 bases: TGCGCCAGCAGCCCGAAATCCCTATCCGGACAAAGCTATGGCTACACCTTC. It specifies CASSPKSLSGQSYGYTF.

The chain is built from TRBV5-1 and TRBJ1-1; possible D gene TRBD1, 6 bases. The V and J ends lost 3 bases and 5 bases respectively, with 14 bases between them. Germline lookup yields CDR1 SGHRS and CDR2 YFSETQ. The CDR3 runs 14 residues. CDR3 nucleotides: TGCGCCAGCAGCTATCGAGGGGGGCAGACTGAAGCTTTCTTT. This gives the protein CASSYRGGQTEAFF.

The chain recombines TRBV30 with TRBJ1-1, with a possible D match to TRBD1 (6 bases). This CDR3 contains 15 residues. The V end lost 3 bases, the J end lost 3 bases, and 17 bases lay between the germline ends. Germline lookup yields CDR1 GTSNPN and CDR2 SVGIG (reference sequence). CDR3: CAWRVGTQLYTEAFF. DNA of the CDR3: TGTGCCTGGAGGGTAGGGACACAGCTTTACACTGAAGCTTTCTTT. The complete variable domain, with remaining parts taken from reference TRBV30 and TRBJ1-1, reads SQTIHQWPATLVQPVGSPLSLECTVEGTSNPNLYWYRQAAGRGLQLLFYSVGIGQISSEVPQNLSASRPQDRQFILSSKKLLLSDSGFYLCAWRVGTQLYTEAFFGQGTRLTVV.

The rearrangement uses TRBV2 and TRBJ1-2, with D maybe TRBD1 (6 bases). The CDR3 runs to 12 residues. V lost 3 bases to trimming and J lost 6 bases, with 8 bases between them. Germline-derived CDR1 and CDR2 are SNHLY and FYNNEI. CDR3 sequence reads: CASSDYRDGYTF. The CDR3 DNA reads TGTGCCAGCAGTGATTACAGGGATGGCTACACCTTC.

The rearrangement uses TRBV13 and TRBJ1-1, with no clear D. Germline lookup yields CDR1 PRHDT and CDR2 FYEKMQ (reference sequence). CDR3 length equals 15 residues. Trimming left V 2 bases short and J 4 bases short, with 14 bases between. For the CDR3, the DNA is TGTGCCAGCAGCTTATCCCGGGCCGGGAGCACTGAAGCTTTCTTT. This codes for CASSLSRAGSTEAFF.

This sequence joins TRBV7-9 and TRBJ2-3, with D possibly matching TRBD1 (5 bases). V dropped 3 bases and J dropped 2 bases, with 9 bases sitting between them. Germline CDR1 SEHNR, CDR2 FQNEAQ (reference sequence). This CDR3 contains 14 residues. Here the CDR3 DNA reads TGTGCCAGCAGCTTGGACATTCACACAGATACGCAGTATTTT. Its translation: CASSLDIHTDTQYF.